This T cell receptor (beta chain) was retrieved from a study of shared clonotypes between healthy human individuals. From germline, CDR1 is SEHNR and CDR2 FQNEAQ (reference sequence). The CDR3 has 16 residues. V was trimmed by 0 bases and J by 2 bases, leaving 13 bases between them. To note about this clone: Antigen unknown.

Study conclusions and caveats: Limited genetic and exposure-history diversity came from having few donors.

The assay was run at deep level. Using immunoSEQ multiplex PCR, the repertoire was profiled, and TCRdb retains in-frame clones only, with some absent. The sample holds roughly 650,000 clones, less than 98% seen once. Sequenced input: naive CD4+ T cells sorted from blood. Specified subset: CD45RA+ positively selected. This receptor was taken from a woman in her 30s in good health. V and J are TRBV7-9 and TRBJ2-5, with TRBD1 as a possible D gene (5 bases). The CDR3 sequence: CASSLAHLTAQETQYF. The CDR3 DNA is TGTGCCAGCAGCTTAGCGCATCTGACAGCTCAAGAGACCCAGTACTTC.